The entry below describes one T cell receptor beta chain. The target antigen is unknown. The entry originates in a study of cytomegalovirus exposure and HLA in healthy donors. Study outcomes and limitations: Investigators reported 150 to 200 TCR beta chains as tied to cytomegalovirus. It was found in a later analysis that first-cohort TCR clusters tended to co-occur in the 120 validation repertoires. The authors confirmed in vitro that a few CMV-associated chains were specific for CMV antigens.

The method was immunoSEQ multiplex PCR; TCRdb's version includes in-frame clones alone and lacks a portion of them. The repertoire holds about 360,000 clones, more than 80% seen once, with 0.83% in the top ten. This CDR3 is built from 12 residues. Germline CDR1 is SEHNR and CDR2 is FQNEAQ (reference sequence). V shed 3 bases and J 10 bases; nucleotides not matched to a gene: 4. The rearrangement uses TRBV7-9 and TRBJ2-3, with 7 bases that match TRBD2. This TCR derives from a woman aged 18-29 years in good health and CMV-seronegative. The specimen sequenced was PBMCs. CDR3 bases: TGTGCCAGCAGCTTTGCGGGGGAGGCGCAGTATTTT. This gives the protein CASSFAGEAQYF.